Sequencing of this T cell receptor (beta chain) was carried out in a study of T cell repertoires in cytomegalovirus infection. The wider study: Public TCR beta signatures provided an indication of both CMV infection and a matching HLA type.

Whole-study results and caveats: The response measured ex vivo was dominated by TCR beta clonotypes (HLA-C-restricted and CMV-specific).

This clonotype was found a few times. Its antigen is currently unknown. TCRdb used MiXCR to reprocess the reads, holding one entry per CDR3 protein. The repertoire includes roughly 800,000 distinct CDR3 sequences, almost 30% of them detected once, and around 13% sits in the top ten. Trimming left V 5 bases short and J 1 base short, with 15 bases between. CDR3 size: 16 residues. Germline CDR1 is SGHAT and CDR2 is FQNNGV. The sequence was obtained from a human donor in good health (CMV status not recorded). Some clones in this sample may be carry-over from other donors' samples. Specimen: cultured CD8+ T cells from PBMCs, collected from culture after CMV antigen stimulation. The chain combines TRBV11-2 with TRBJ2-1; perhaps TRBD1 as D (5 bases). CDR3 nucleotide sequence: TGTGCCAGCAGCGTAACAACAGGCTCTTCCTACAATGAGCAGTTCTTC. Protein: CASSVTTGSSYNEQFF.